These 5 T cell receptor beta chains came from one sample sequenced in a study of T-cell reconstitution after alpha-beta-depleted transplantation in children. A TCRbeta library incorporating unique molecular identifiers was prepared. From the PCR reads, TCRdb called clonotypes with MiXCR, one entry per CDR3 protein. In the table there are around 190,000 distinct CDR3 sequences, about 7% of which are singletons. The input for sequencing was PBMCs, taken before TCRalphabeta/CD19-depleted stem cell transplant. The receptor set was obtained from a boy aged 2 to 10 with acute lymphoblastic leukemia, due to receive a stem cell transplant.

This clonotype came up a few times. V is TRBV20-1 and J is TRBJ2-3, with TRBD2 matching over 7 bases. Per the germline V gene, CDR1 is DFQATT and CDR2 is SNEGSKA (reference sequence). Trimming cost V 5 bases and J 1 base; bases outside gene matches: 6. The CDR3 has 14 amino acids. CDR3 nucleotide sequence: TGCAGTGCTCCCGGGAGGAGCGGCACAGATACGCAGTATTTT. Its protein is CSAPGRSGTDTQYF.

The chain couples TRBV13 to TRBJ1-1; no reliable D call. With 7 bases removed from V and 4 bases from J, the gap between germline ends came to 16 bases. Germline lookup yields CDR1 PRHDT and CDR2 FYEKMQ (reference sequence). The length of the CDR3 is 14 residues. The CDR3 DNA reads as TGTGCCAGCAACCCTAGCGGCCAACTCACTGAAGCTTTCTTT. Protein sequence: CASNPSGQLTEAFF.

This clonotype was seen repeatedly, ten times or more. This chain joins TRBV6-1 and TRBJ2-1; 7 positions agree with TRBD2. The CDR3 totals 15 residues. V dropped 1 base and J dropped 6; count of bases not matched to a gene: 6. The germline V gene encodes CDR1 MNHNS and CDR2 SASEGT. The CDR3 spells CASSEGGGLPNEQFF. The CDR3 nucleotides read TGTGCCAGCAGTGAAGGGGGGGGACTACCCAATGAGCAGTTCTTC.

In this sample, this clonotype turned up many times. CDR3 nucleotides: TGCAGCGTTGAGGGGAGTCAAGAGACCCAGTACTTC. This encodes CSVEGSQETQYF. This chain links TRBV29-1 with TRBJ2-5; D may be TRBD2 (5 bases). Germline V gene sequence: CDR1 SQVTM, CDR2 ANQGSEA. V was pared by 3 bases and J by 2 bases, with 7 bases between. This CDR3 is built from 12 residues.

At least ten counts were recorded for this clonotype. This chain uses TRBV6-5 with TRBJ2-2; TRBD2 matches 8 bases. The V gene end was trimmed by 4 bases and the J gene end by 1 base; junction bases not matched to a gene: 5. This CDR3 comprises 16 residues. The V gene's germline CDR1 is MNHEY and CDR2 SVGAGI. CDR3 coding DNA: TGTGCCAGCAGTTCCCCGGGACTAGGGAACACCGGGGAGCTGTTTTTT. Translating gives CASSSPGLGNTGELFF.